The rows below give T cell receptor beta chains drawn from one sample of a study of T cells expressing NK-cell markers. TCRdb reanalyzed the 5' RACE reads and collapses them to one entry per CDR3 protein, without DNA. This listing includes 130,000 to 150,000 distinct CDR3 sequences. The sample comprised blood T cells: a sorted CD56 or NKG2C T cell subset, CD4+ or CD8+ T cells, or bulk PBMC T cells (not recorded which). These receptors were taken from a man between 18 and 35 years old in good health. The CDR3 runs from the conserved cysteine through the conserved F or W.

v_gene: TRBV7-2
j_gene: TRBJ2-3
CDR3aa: CASSFQADSTDTQYF

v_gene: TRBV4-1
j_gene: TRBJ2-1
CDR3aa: CASSDPPGRGRADEQFF

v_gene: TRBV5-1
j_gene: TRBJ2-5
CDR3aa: CASSYEFQETQYF

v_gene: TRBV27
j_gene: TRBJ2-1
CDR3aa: CASSLNRADNEQFF

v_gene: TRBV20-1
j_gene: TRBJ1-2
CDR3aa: CSASGGQYDYGYTF

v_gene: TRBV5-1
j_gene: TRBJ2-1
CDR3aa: CASSLGREFVHEQFF

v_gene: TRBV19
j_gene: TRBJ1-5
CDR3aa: CASSIQGSLHQPQHF

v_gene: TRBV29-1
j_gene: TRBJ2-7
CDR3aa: CSVELAGAWEQYF

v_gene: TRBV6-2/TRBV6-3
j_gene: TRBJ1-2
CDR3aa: CASREPTGDSYGYTF

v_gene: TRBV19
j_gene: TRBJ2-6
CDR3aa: CASTQGGSGANVLTF

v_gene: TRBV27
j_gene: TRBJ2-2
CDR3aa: CASSFFTREGPDGELFF

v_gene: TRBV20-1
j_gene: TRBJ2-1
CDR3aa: CSARDRKKTGTSVYNEQFF

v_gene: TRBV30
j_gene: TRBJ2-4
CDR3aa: CAWSLGLEMAIQYF

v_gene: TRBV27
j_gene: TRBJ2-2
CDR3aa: CASSSRTGGGTGELFF

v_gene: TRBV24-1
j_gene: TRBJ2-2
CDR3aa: CATSSGRKLPGELFF

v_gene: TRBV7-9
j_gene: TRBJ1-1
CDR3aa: CASSPRQGRNTEAFF

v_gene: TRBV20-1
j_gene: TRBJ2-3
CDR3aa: CSARDGLAGGTDTQYF

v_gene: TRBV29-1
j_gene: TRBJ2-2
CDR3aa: CSVEGQEVAGELFF

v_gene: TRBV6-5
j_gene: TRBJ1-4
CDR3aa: CASSYAAVKRWEKLFF

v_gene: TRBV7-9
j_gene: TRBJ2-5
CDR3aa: CASRRREGRETQYF

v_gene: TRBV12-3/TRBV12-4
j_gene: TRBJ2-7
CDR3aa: CASRPWGLAGPGYEQYF

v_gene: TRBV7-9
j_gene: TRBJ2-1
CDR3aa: CASSLISGSTEQFF

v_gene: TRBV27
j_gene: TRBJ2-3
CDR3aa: CASNPLGTDTQYF